The sequence of this T cell receptor beta chain was determined in a study of T cells in Graves' hyperthyroidism and ophthalmopathy. Uncontrolled infection, other autoimmune disease, pregnancy or lactation disqualified patients from enrolment. Looked up from germline, CDR1 is SGHDT and CDR2 is YYEEEE. The CDR3 is 16 amino acids. The junction had 8 bases not matched to a gene; V was cut back by 3 bases and J by 2 bases. This clonotype was observed many times. Its antigen remains unidentified. General study points: Ophthalmopathy prediction by the model preceded onset by a median roughly 6.3 months. Researchers found most expanded thyroid clonotypes above 0.001 in blood as well.

There were TCR beta CDR3 regions amplified from RNA transcripts. The study used the HTBI primer set for a first-round RT-PCR of the TCR CDR3. MiXCR, applied by TCRdb to the multiplex PCR reads, yields one record per CDR3 protein. In the table there are about half a million distinct CDR3 sequences, around 15% of which are singletons. J is TRBJ2-1 and V is TRBV5-6, with 7 bases fitting TRBD2. The TCR was taken from a woman in her thirties with Graves' ophthalmopathy. The sample was blood. The CDR3 coding sequence is TGTGCCAGCAGCTCATACCGGGACTACACCTACAATGAGCAGTTCTTC. Protein: CASSSYRDYTYNEQFF.